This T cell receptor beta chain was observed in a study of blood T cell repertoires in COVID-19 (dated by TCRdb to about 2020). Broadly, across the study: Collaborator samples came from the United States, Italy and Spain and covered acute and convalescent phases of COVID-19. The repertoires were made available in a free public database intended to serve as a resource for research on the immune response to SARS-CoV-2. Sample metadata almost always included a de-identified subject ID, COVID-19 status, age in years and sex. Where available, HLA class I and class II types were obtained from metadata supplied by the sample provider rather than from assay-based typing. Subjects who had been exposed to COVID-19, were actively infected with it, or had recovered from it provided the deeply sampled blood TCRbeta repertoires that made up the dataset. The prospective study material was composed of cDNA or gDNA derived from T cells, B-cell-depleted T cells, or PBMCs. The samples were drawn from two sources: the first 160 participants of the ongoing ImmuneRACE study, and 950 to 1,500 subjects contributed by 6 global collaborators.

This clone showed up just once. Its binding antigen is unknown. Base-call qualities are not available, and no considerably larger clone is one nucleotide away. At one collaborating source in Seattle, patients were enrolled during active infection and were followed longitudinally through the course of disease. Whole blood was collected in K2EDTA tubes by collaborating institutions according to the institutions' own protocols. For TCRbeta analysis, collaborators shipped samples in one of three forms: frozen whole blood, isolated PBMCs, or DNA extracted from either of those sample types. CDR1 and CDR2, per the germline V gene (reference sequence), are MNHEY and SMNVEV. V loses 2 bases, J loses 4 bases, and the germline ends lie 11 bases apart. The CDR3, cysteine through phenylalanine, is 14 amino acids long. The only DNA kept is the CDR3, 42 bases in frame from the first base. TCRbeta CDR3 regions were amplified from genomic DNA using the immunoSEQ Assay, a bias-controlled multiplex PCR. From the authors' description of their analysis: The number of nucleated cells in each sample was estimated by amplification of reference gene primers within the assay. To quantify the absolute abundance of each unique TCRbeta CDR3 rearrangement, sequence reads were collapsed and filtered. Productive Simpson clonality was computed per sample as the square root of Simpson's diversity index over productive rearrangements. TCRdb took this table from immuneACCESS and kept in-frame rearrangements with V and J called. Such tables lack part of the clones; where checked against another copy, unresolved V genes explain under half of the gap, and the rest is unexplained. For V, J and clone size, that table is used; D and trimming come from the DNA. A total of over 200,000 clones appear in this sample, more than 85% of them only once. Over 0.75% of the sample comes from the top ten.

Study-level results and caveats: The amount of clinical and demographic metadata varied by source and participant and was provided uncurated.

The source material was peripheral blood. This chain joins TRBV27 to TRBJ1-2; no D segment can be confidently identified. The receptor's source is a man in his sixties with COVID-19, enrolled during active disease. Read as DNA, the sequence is TGTGCCAGCAGTTTAGGAGGGCCCGCCTATGGCTACACCTTC. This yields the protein CASSLGGPAYGYTF.